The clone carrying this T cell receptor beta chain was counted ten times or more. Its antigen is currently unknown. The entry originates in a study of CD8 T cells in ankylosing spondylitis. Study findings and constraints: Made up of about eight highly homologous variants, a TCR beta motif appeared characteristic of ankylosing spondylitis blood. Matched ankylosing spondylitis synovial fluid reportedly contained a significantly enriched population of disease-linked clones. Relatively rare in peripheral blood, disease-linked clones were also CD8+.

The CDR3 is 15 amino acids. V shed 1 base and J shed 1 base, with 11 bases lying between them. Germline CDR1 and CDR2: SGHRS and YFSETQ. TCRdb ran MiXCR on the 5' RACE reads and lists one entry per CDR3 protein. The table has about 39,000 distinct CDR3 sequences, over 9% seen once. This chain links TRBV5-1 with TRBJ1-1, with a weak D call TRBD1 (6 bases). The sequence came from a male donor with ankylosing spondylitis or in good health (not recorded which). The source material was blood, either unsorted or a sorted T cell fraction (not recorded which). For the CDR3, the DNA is TGCGCCAGCAGCTTGCAGGGGCAGGGGAACACTGAAGCTTTCTTT. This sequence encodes CASSLQGQGNTEAFF.